A single sample is the source of the 20 T cell receptor beta chains below, sequenced in a study of shared T cell receptors in the human thymus. The repertoire was sequenced with immunoSEQ multiplex PCR; TCRdb's copy has only in-frame clones and lacks some. This sample has almost 550,000 clones, with 70% to 80% found just once. This sample also appeared in a second study, on human thymus T cells.

The sequenced sample was thymocytes. Receptors originate from a boy under three years old with a congenital heart defect.

V gene TRBV27 combines with J gene TRBJ2-2; TRBD1 might be the D (6 bases). Germline CDR1 reads MNHEY; CDR2 reads SMNVEV (reference sequence). This CDR3 is built from 15 residues. The germline V and J ends were trimmed by 4 bases and 4 bases, with 13 bases remaining between them. The CDR3 is CASSWRLGATGELFF. In nucleotides, the CDR3 is TGTGCCAGCAGTTGGCGGTTGGGGGCCACCGGGGAGCTGTTTTTT.

The J gene is TRBJ2-4, the V gene TRBV27; 12 nucleotides align to TRBD2. The CDR3 contains 16 residues. Germline CDR1 MNHEY, CDR2 SMNVEV (reference sequence). Unmatched junction bases numbered 7, after V lost 5 bases and J lost 5 bases. CDR3 DNA: TGTGCCAGCAGTAGCTTCCTAGCGGGAGGGGAAAACATTCAGTACTTC. Its protein is CASSSFLAGGENIQYF.

V is TRBV5-4 and J is TRBJ2-3; possibly TRBD2 for D (5 bases). Germline CDR1 reads SGHNT; CDR2 reads YYREEE (reference sequence). V lost 4 bases to trimming and J lost 2 bases, with 8 bases between them. The CDR3 is 13 amino acids. The CDR3 sequence: CASSDGNTDTQYF. The CDR3 DNA reads TGTGCCAGCAGCGACGGGAACACAGATACGCAGTATTTT.

This chain links TRBV5-6 with TRBJ2-5; D is perhaps TRBD1 (6 bases). Germline V gives CDR1 SGHDT, CDR2 YYEEEE. The V and J ends lost 6 bases and 5 bases respectively, with 14 bases between them. This CDR3 has 13 residues. As DNA, the CDR3 is TGTGCCAGCACCCTCAGGGGTTCCGAGACCCAGTACTTC. As protein: CASTLRGSETQYF.

The rearrangement joins TRBV6-4 to TRBJ2-1, with a possible D match to TRBD2 (6 bases). The V gene's germline CDR1 is MRHNA and CDR2 SNTAGT. The CDR3 length is 12 residues. V dropped 0 bases and J dropped 9 bases, with 6 bases sitting between them. CDR3 sequence (DNA): TGTGCCAGCAGTGACTCGGGAGGTGAGCAGTTCTTC. Its translation: CASSDSGGEQFF.

The V and J genes are TRBV27 and TRBJ1-2; 8 bases match TRBD1. This CDR3 has 15 residues. The V and J ends lost 5 bases and 5 bases, in that order; junction bases with no gene match: 10. Germline CDR1 is MNHEY and CDR2 is SMNVEV (reference sequence). The CDR3 here is CASSTNQGAFYGYTF. CDR3 bases: TGTGCCAGCAGTACCAACCAGGGGGCTTTTTATGGCTACACCTTC.

The rearrangement joins TRBV4-3 to TRBJ1-4; possible D gene TRBD1, 5 bases. The CDR3 length is 15 residues. V was cut by 1 base and J by 7 bases, with 13 bases left in between. From germline, CDR1 is LGHNA and CDR2 YSLEER. CDR3 DNA: TGCGCCAGCAGCCAAGTGCGGGGACCCCTTGAAAAACTGTTTTTT. Encoded protein: CASSQVRGPLEKLFF.

The chain recombines TRBV4-1 with TRBJ2-3; D remains ambiguous. Per the germline V gene, CDR1 is MGHRA and CDR2 is YSYEKL. V was cut by 4 bases and J by 0 bases, with 17 bases left in between. CDR3 length: 17 residues. The CDR3 spells CASSPPFRARSTDTQYF. Written as DNA, the CDR3 is TGCGCCAGCAGCCCACCTTTTCGAGCCCGCAGCACAGATACGCAGTATTTT.

The chain employs TRBV5-8 and TRBJ1-1; D is perhaps TRBD1 (6 bases). The CDR3 has 15 residues. V was trimmed by 0 bases and J by 0 bases, leaving 9 bases between them. Per the germline V gene, CDR1 is SGHTS and CDR2 is YDEGEE. The CDR3 loop reads CASSLEGDMNTEAFF. CDR3 coding DNA: TGTGCCAGCAGCTTGGAAGGGGACATGAACACTGAAGCTTTCTTT.

The genes are TRBV10-3 and TRBJ1-2; a weak D match, TRBD1 (5 bases). This CDR3 has 11 residues. V lost 6 bases to trimming and J lost 8 bases, with 10 bases between them. CDR1 and CDR2 from the germline V gene are ENHRY and SYGVKD. The CDR3 loop reads CAIRTQGGYTF. The CDR3 nucleotides are TGTGCCATCAGGACCCAGGGCGGCTACACCTTC.

This clone came up a few times. The chain joins TRBV28 to TRBJ2-6, with 8 bases matching TRBD1. The junction had 8 bases not matched to a gene; V was cut back by 3 bases and J by 1 base. This CDR3 spans 18 amino acids. CDR1 and CDR2 (germline): MDHEN, SYDVKM. CDR3 sequence reads: CASSFTGTGLSGANVLTF. For the CDR3, the DNA is TGTGCCAGCAGTTTTACCGGGACAGGATTGTCTGGGGCCAACGTCCTGACTTTC.

This clone was seen just once. The rearrangement uses TRBV27 and TRBJ2-2; 10 bases line up with TRBD1. From germline, CDR1 is MNHEY and CDR2 SMNVEV (reference sequence). After removal of 7 bases from V and 5 bases from J, the junction contained 7 bases not matched to a gene. The CDR3 runs 15 residues. This CDR3 reads CASTWTGGGTGELFF. In DNA form, the CDR3 reads TGTGCCAGCACGTGGACAGGGGGGGGAACCGGGGAGCTGTTTTTT.

The V and J genes are TRBV6-5 and TRBJ2-7; D might be TRBD1 (5 bases). In germline, CDR1 is MNHEY, CDR2 SVGAGI. V shed 6 bases and J shed 4 bases, with 13 bases lying between them. The CDR3 is 13 amino acids. The CDR3 sequence is CASRRKGCYEQYF. CDR3 coding DNA: TGTGCCAGCAGGCGCAAGGGGTGTTACGAGCAGTACTTC.

This clone has a single count. V is TRBV2 and J is TRBJ1-1; 8 bases match TRBD1. The V and J ends lost 7 bases and 3 bases, in that order; junction bases with no gene match: 7. CDR3 length: 14 residues. Looked up from germline, CDR1 is SNHLY and CDR2 is FYNNEI. The CDR3 sequence is CASNLRGPYTEAFF. The CDR3 coding sequence is TGTGCCAGCAATCTCAGGGGGCCGTACACTGAAGCTTTCTTT.

The chain joins TRBV9 to TRBJ1-2, with 7 bases lining up with TRBD1. V lost 4 bases to trimming and J lost 5 bases; unmatched junction nucleotides: 8. Germline-derived CDR1 and CDR2 are SGDLS and YYNGEE. The CDR3 has 14 amino acids. The CDR3 DNA reads as TGTGCCAGCAGCCTCGGGACAGCGCTGTATGGCTACACCTTC. Its translation: CASSLGTALYGYTF.

This chain joins TRBV5-1 and TRBJ2-7; possibly TRBD2 for D (6 bases). The length of the CDR3 is 14 residues. Germline V gives CDR1 SGHRS, CDR2 YFSETQ. V was clipped by 1 base and J by 3 bases, with 11 bases between them. The CDR3 loop reads CASSLTGGDYEQYF. The CDR3 coding sequence is TGCGCCAGCAGCTTGACCGGCGGGGACTACGAGCAGTACTTC.

In this sample, this clone turned up once. The chain employs TRBV6-5 and TRBJ2-1, with TRBD2 matching 7 bases. V dropped 2 bases and J dropped 4; count of bases not matched to a gene: 8. The CDR3 is 16 amino acids. Germline V CDR1 and CDR2: MNHEY, SVGAGI. The CDR3 sequence: CASSYGSGGPYNEQFF. CDR3 in DNA: TGTGCCAGCAGTTACGGGTCGGGGGGTCCGTACAATGAGCAGTTCTTC.

This clone appeared once. This chain joins TRBV10-3 and TRBJ2-7; 7 nucleotides line up with TRBD1. The CDR3 length is 14 residues. CDR1 and CDR2 from the germline V gene are ENHRY and SYGVKD. Trimming at V came to 2 bases and at J to 2 bases, leaving 3 bases not matched to a gene. The CDR3 region is CAISEGTVTYEQYF. CDR3 coding DNA: TGTGCCATCAGTGAGGGGACAGTTACCTACGAGCAGTACTTC.

This chain uses TRBV5-4 with TRBJ2-1; TRBD1 matches 9 bases. The CDR3 spans 15 residues. The V gene end was trimmed by 4 bases and the J gene end by 7 bases; junction bases not matched to a gene: 9. CDR1 SGHNT and CDR2 YYREEE come from the germline V gene (reference sequence). DNA of the CDR3: TGTGCCAGCAGCAGCACAGGGGGCGCGTCGAATGAGCAGTTCTTC. It is translated as CASSSTGGASNEQFF.

The chain employs TRBV6-1 and TRBJ1-2; TRBD1 might be the D (6 bases). There are 15 residues in the CDR3. Trimming removed 6 bases at V and 3 bases at J, with 17 bases between. In germline, CDR1 is MNHNS, CDR2 SASEGT. CDR3 sequence reads: CASSPGGGWDYGYTF. For the CDR3, the DNA is TGTGCCAGCAGCCCCGGGGGGGGCTGGGACTATGGCTACACCTTC.